This T cell receptor beta chain derives from a study of beta chain features in type 1 diabetes. Broader study findings: When Type 1 diabetes patients were examined, their TCRB CDR3s proved moderately but significantly shorter in all four CD4+ subsets. In cDNA sequencing, cells with high TCR expression could be over-represented. Whatever favoring of shorter templates PCR might show would apply equally to patients and controls.

CD45RO/CCR7/CD25/CD127/CD95/CD27 staining was used to isolate CD4+ naive, central memory, regulatory and stem cell-like memory cells by sorting. This clone was found a few times. Its specificity is not known. Germline CDR1 reads SGHTA; CDR2 reads FQGNSA. The CDR3 is made up of 17 amino acids. The germline V and J ends were trimmed by 4 bases and 3 bases, with 20 bases remaining between them. All of the isolated RNA was reverse transcribed, so expressed TCRB transcripts were sequenced. TCRdb's copy holds only in-frame clones and misses some; the assay was immunoSEQ multiplex PCR. The sample records 500,000 to 800,000 clones, around an eighth being singletons.

The receptor was isolated from a man younger than 45 with type 1 diabetes. The chain recombines TRBV7-2 with TRBJ2-3; D is perhaps TRBD2 (5 bases). The sample comprised naive CD4+ T cells from blood. CDR3 sequence: CASSSPPGGRGTDTQYF. CDR3 bases: TGTGCCAGCAGCTCCCCACCGGGCGGCAGAGGGACAGATACGCAGTATTTT.